This T cell receptor beta chain came from a study of blood T cell repertoires in COVID-19. J was trimmed by 4 bases and V by 2 bases; bases with no gene match: 3. The CDR3 runs 16 residues. Germline CDR1 is KGHDR and CDR2 is SFDVKD. Under the authors' procedure: Quantification of nucleated cells was approximated via reference gene primer amplification. Profiling relied on immunoSEQ multiplex PCR, and the TCRdb table lists in-frame clones only, not all of them. V and J calls and clone size are given by that table; D and trimming were obtained from the DNA. The sample carries fewer than 250,000 clones, about 90% recorded once.

This receptor was obtained from a man aged 25-40 years with COVID-19, enrolled during active disease. This chain uses TRBV24-1 with TRBJ2-2, with 10 bases lining up with TRBD1. Sequencing input: peripheral blood. This chain's CDR3 is CATSDSRTGGTGELFF. The CDR3 DNA sequence: TGTGCCACCAGTGATTCACGGACAGGGGGCACCGGGGAGCTGTTTTTT.